This entry lists 20 T cell receptor beta chains sequenced from one sample in a study of blood T cell repertoires in COVID-19. Here immunoSEQ multiplex PCR was the method, and the copy in TCRdb shows in-frame clones only, minus some. This table holds over 110,000 clones, nearly 90% found once. The specimen sequenced was peripheral blood. Receptor source: a man between 65 and 79 years old with acute or convalescent COVID-19.

The chain has TRBV5-1 and TRBJ2-1, with TRBD2 identical over 9 bases. This CDR3 has 18 amino acids. CDR1 is SGHRS, CDR2 YFSETQ, per germline. V was clipped by 4 bases and J by 0 bases; unmatched bases: 11. The CDR3 nucleotides read TGCGCCAGCAGCCAGGGCCGTAGCGGGGGCCGCTCCTACAATGAGCAGTTCTTC. As protein: CASSQGRSGGRSYNEQFF. Together with reference TRBV5-1 and TRBJ2-1, the CDR3 gives the full variable domain: KAGVTQTPRYLIKTRGQQVTLSCSPISGHRSVSWYQQTPGQGLQFLFEYFSETQRNKGNFPGRFSGRQFSNSRSEMNVSTLELGDSALYLCASSQGRSGGRSYNEQFFGPGTRLTVL.

This chain uses TRBV28 with TRBJ2-3; 14 bases are a match to TRBD2. This CDR3 comprises 16 residues. The V gene's germline CDR1 is MDHEN and CDR2 SYDVKM. V dropped 5 bases and J dropped 4; count of bases not matched to a gene: 5. The CDR3 DNA is TGTGCCAGCAGTCCTGGGGGACTAGCGGGAGCAGATACGCAGTATTTT. Its protein is CASSPGGLAGADTQYF.

This clone was found once. This rearrangement joins TRBV6-6 to TRBJ1-1, with TRBD1 as a possible D gene (6 bases). V was pared by 4 bases and J by 0 bases, with 9 bases between. The CDR3 consists of 14 residues. Germline V CDR1 and CDR2: MNHNY, SVGAGI (reference sequence). The DNA for the CDR3 is TGTGCCAGCAGTTTCGGACAGATGAACACTGAAGCTTTCTTT. The encoded protein is CASSFGQMNTEAFF.

The chain combines TRBV15 with TRBJ1-3; D unclear. The germline V gene has CDR1 LNHNV and CDR2 YYDKDF (reference sequence). Trimming left V 3 bases short and J 9 bases short, with 12 bases between. This CDR3 has 13 residues. CDR3 DNA: TGTGCCACCAGCAGGCCCCCAGTACCCACCATATATTTT. Translating it yields CATSRPPVPTIYF.

The chain couples TRBV24-1 to TRBJ2-1; 13 bases align to TRBD2. Germline V lookup: CDR1 KGHDR, CDR2 SFDVKD. The CDR3 consists of 17 residues. With V trimmed by 3 bases and J by 5 bases, 6 bases remained unmatched. CDR3 DNA: TGTGCCACCAGTGATCCCGGACTAGCGGGAGTCAACAATGAGCAGTTCTTC. Its protein is CATSDPGLAGVNNEQFF.

J is TRBJ1-1 and V is TRBV27, with a tentative D call TRBD1 (5 bases). The CDR3 covers 14 residues. Germline-derived CDR1 and CDR2 are MNHEY and SMNVEV (reference sequence). Trimming cost V 6 bases and J 2 bases, with 13 bases left between them. The chain's CDR3 is CASRAGFTNTEAFF. In DNA, the CDR3 is TGTGCCAGCAGGGCAGGGTTTACCAACACTGAAGCTTTCTTT.

The chain carries TRBV6-5 and TRBJ1-2, with TRBD1 matching over 7 bases. The germline CDR1 and CDR2 sequences are MNHEY and SVGAGI. The CDR3 has 14 amino acids. Unmatched junction bases numbered 5, after V lost 6 bases and J lost 1 base. CDR3 DNA: TGTGCCAGCAGGGGACAGATCATTAACTATGGCTACACCTTC. Protein product: CASRGQIINYGYTF.

The rearrangement joins TRBV7-9 to TRBJ2-7; 10 bases are a match to TRBD1. Germline trimming cut 8 bases from V and 5 bases from J; bases unmatched to any gene: 18. Looked up from germline, CDR1 is SEHNR and CDR2 is FQNEAQ (reference sequence). The CDR3 spans 17 residues. The DNA of the CDR3 is TGTGCCAGCTTACCGTACGAGGGGGACAGGGGCTTCCACGAGCAGTACTTC. The encoded protein is CASLPYEGDRGFHEQYF.

This clone came up once. The chain links TRBV5-1 to TRBJ1-2; 9 bases are shared with TRBD1. The CDR3 loop spans 14 amino acids. The junction had 4 bases not matched to a gene; V was cut back by 4 bases and J by 3 bases. CDR1 SGHRS and CDR2 YFSETQ come from the germline V gene. The CDR3 reads CASSQQGADYGYTF. DNA of the CDR3: TGCGCCAGCAGCCAACAGGGGGCGGACTATGGCTACACCTTC.

The V gene is TRBV5-1, the J gene TRBJ1-2; 7 bases agree with TRBD1. Germline loops: CDR1 SGHRS, CDR2 YFSETQ. CDR3 size: 14 residues. V shed 5 bases, J shed 8 bases, and the junction held 12 bases outside the gene matches. CDR3 sequence (DNA): TGCGCCAGCAGTTGGACCGGGACAGCGGAGGGCTACACCTTC. It encodes CASSWTGTAEGYTF.

The chain employs TRBV19 and TRBJ1-2; no definite D call. V was trimmed by 2 bases and J by 4 bases, leaving 14 bases between them. The CDR3 sequence is 15 residues long. Germline CDR1 is LNHDA and CDR2 is SQIVND (reference sequence). The CDR3 region is CASSISRDYGYGYTF. In nucleotides, the CDR3 is TGTGCCAGTAGTATATCGAGGGATTACGGCTATGGCTACACCTTC.

The chain links TRBV28 to TRBJ1-1; 9 positions agree with TRBD1. Germline V gives CDR1 MDHEN, CDR2 SYDVKM. V dropped 5 bases and J dropped 5; count of bases not matched to a gene: 6. This CDR3 region has 14 residues. CDR3 residues: CASSPGTGRTEAFF. In DNA form, the CDR3 reads TGTGCCAGCAGTCCTGGGACAGGGAGGACTGAAGCTTTCTTT.

The V call is TRBV5-4, the J call TRBJ1-6; TRBD1 matches at 7 bases. The length of the CDR3 is 14 residues. V dropped 0 bases and J dropped 7; count of bases not matched to a gene: 1. The germline CDR1 and CDR2 sequences are SGHNT and YYREEE (reference sequence). The CDR3 coding sequence is TGTGCCAGCAGCTTGGAACAGGGGAATTCACCCCTCCACTTT. As protein: CASSLEQGNSPLHF.

The rearrangement joins TRBV11-2 to TRBJ2-3, with 14 bases fitting TRBD2. The CDR3 has 18 amino acids. V lost 5 bases, J lost 6 bases, and 13 bases stayed unmatched. Germline loops: CDR1 SGHAT, CDR2 FQNNGV. CDR3 amino acids: CASSPKTSGGAWVDTQYF. The DNA for the CDR3 is TGTGCCAGCAGCCCCAAGACTAGCGGGGGGGCCTGGGTGGATACGCAGTATTTT.

Only one count was recorded for this clone. This chain links TRBV28 with TRBJ2-7; 14 nucleotides align to TRBD2. This CDR3 has 21 amino acids. Germline CDR1 and CDR2: MDHEN and SYDVKM. V shed 8 bases and J 0 bases; nucleotides not matched to a gene: 21. The CDR3 spells CASDGQGTSGSRNLASYEQYF. CDR3 in DNA: TGTGCCAGCGACGGACAGGGGACTAGCGGGAGTCGGAACCTAGCCTCCTACGAGCAGTACTTC.

The chain employs TRBV7-9 and TRBJ2-1, with D unresolved. This CDR3 has 15 residues. With 1 base removed from V and 2 bases from J, the gap between germline ends came to 9 bases. Looked up from germline, CDR1 is SEHNR and CDR2 is FQNEAQ (reference sequence). The CDR3 DNA follows: TGTGCCAGCAGCTTAGAACTCCTAACCTACAATGAGCAGTTCTTC. Translation gives CASSLELLTYNEQFF.

The chain recombines TRBV7-9 with TRBJ2-2; 9 nucleotides align to TRBD1. Germline V lookup: CDR1 SEHNR, CDR2 FQNEAQ (reference sequence). The V segment lost 10 bases and the J segment 4 bases; nucleotides outside the gene matches: 10. The CDR3 runs 15 residues. CDR3 protein: CATGEGQGSTGELFF. CDR3 in DNA: TGTGCCACCGGAGAGGGACAGGGATCCACCGGGGAGCTGTTTTTT. Drawing the rest from reference TRBV7-9 and TRBJ2-2, the complete variable domain is DTGVSQNPRHKITKRGQNVTFRCDPISEHNRLYWYRQTLGQGPEFLTYFQNEAQLEKSRLLSDRFSAERPKGSFSTLEIQRTEQGDSAMYLCATGEGQGSTGELFFGEGSRLTVL.

The J gene is TRBJ1-2, the V gene TRBV11-2, with TRBD1 identical over 9 bases. The germline V gene has CDR1 SGHAT and CDR2 FQNNGV. This CDR3 contains 14 residues. After removal of 1 base from V and 8 bases from J, the junction contained 5 bases not matched to a gene. CDR3 bases: TGTGCCAGCAGCTTAGTACAGGGGGCGCGGGGCTACACCTTC. This translates into CASSLVQGARGYTF.

The chain joins TRBV6-1 to TRBJ2-2; 10 bases fit TRBD1. Per germline, CDR1 MNHNS and CDR2 SASEGT. The CDR3 extends over 18 amino acids. Trimming removed 1 base from V and 5 bases from J; junction bases left unmatched: 10. The CDR3 DNA follows: TGTGCCAGCAGTGAAGTAAGGGACAGGGGAGAACGGACCGGGGAGCTGTTTTTT. This translates into CASSEVRDRGERTGELFF.

This clone was seen just once. This sample also contains other DNA sequences that code for the same CDR3. The chain is built from TRBV7-9 and TRBJ2-7; maybe TRBD2 (6 bases). The CDR3 sequence is 13 residues long. V lost 0 bases and J lost 3, with 6 bases in between. Per germline, CDR1 SEHNR and CDR2 FQNEAQ (reference sequence). The CDR3 nucleotides read TGTGCCAGCAGCTTAGCGGGGGGCTACGAGCAGTACTTC. Protein: CASSLAGGYEQYF.